Listed below are T cell receptor beta chains from one sample, sequenced in a study of OX40 agonist ivuxolimab in advanced cancers. TCRdb keeps only in-frame clones here, not all; method: immunoSEQ multiplex PCR. The sample lists 49,000 or so clones, about 89% seen once, with about an eighth in the top ten. The sequencing used CD4+ or CD8+ T cells sorted from blood, collected in a trial of the OX40 agonist ivuxolimab. These receptors originate from an adult with an advanced solid tumor such as melanoma, head and neck, liver or kidney cancer. Each CDR3 is given with its conserved first and last residue. A D gene is named only where the DNA matches it firmly. Rows give clone size only sometimes, using once, few, many, or a class for an expanded clone.

d_call	v_call	clone_size	j_call	cdr3_nt	cdr3_aa
NA	TRBV7-9	NA	TRBJ2-1	TGTGCCAGCAGCATAGTCTCCCTAGCGCTCAATGAGCAGTTCTTC	CASSIVSLALNEQFF
NA	TRBV30	NA	TRBJ2-7	TGTGCCTGGGCAGGACAGGGGCCCGGGGGGGGATACTCCTACGAGCAGTACTTC	CAWAGQGPGGGYSYEQYF
NA	TRBV5-6	NA	TRBJ2-2	TGTGCCACCAGACGGAGGGAGTGGGGGGAGCTGTTTTTT	CATRRREWGELFF
NA	TRBV9	NA	TRBJ2-2	TGTGCCAGCAGCCCCCGGCCGGGGGAGCTGTTTTTT	CASSPRPGELFF
NA	TRBV10-2	once	TRBJ1-1	TGCGCCAGCAGTGTTGAATTTCGCACTGAAGCTTTCTTT	CASSVEFRTEAFF
TRBD1	TRBV19	NA	TRBJ2-7	TGTGCCAGTAGTACGCTTGACGGACAGGGGGGCCTCGGTTGGTACTTC	CASSTLDGQGGLGWYF
NA	TRBV5-6	once	TRBJ1-4	TGTGCCAGCAGCCCCGGAGATCCTAATGAAAAACTGTTTTTT	CASSPGDPNEKLFF
NA	TRBV12-5	NA	TRBJ2-7	TGTGCTAGTGGTTTGGTATGGGGAAACGAAGAGAACGAGCAGTACTTC	CASGLVWGNEENEQYF
TRBD1	TRBV28	NA	TRBJ2-7	TGTGCCAGCAGTTTCAGGGACAGGGGGCAGTACGAGCAGTACTTC	CASSFRDRGQYEQYF
TRBD1	TRBV29-1	few	TRBJ1-2	TGCAGCGTTGAGATCGGGGACAGCTATGGCTACACCTTC	CSVEIGDSYGYTF
TRBD2	TRBV29-1	NA	TRBJ2-1	TGCAGCGTTGATGGGACTAGCGGGGGTATCTTACCCTATGAGCAGTTCTTC	CSVDGTSGGILPYEQFF
TRBD2	TRBV19	NA	TRBJ2-7	TGTGCCAGTAGTCAACGACTAGCGGGAGGTCGCAACGAGCAGTACTTC	CASSQRLAGGRNEQYF
NA	TRBV19	few	TRBJ2-5	TGTGCCAGTAGTGGTTCAGGGGTTTTTATTGAGACCCAGTACTTC	CASSGSGVFIETQYF
TRBD2	TRBV5-1	NA	TRBJ2-7	TGCGCCAGCAGCTGGGCTAGCGGGAGGCAAAGACTCTACGAGCAGTACTTC	CASSWASGRQRLYEQYF
NA	TRBV4-3	once	TRBJ1-5	TGCGCCAGCAGCCAAGATTGGTCTACCGCTCAGTCCCAGCATTTT	CASSQDWSTAQSQHF
NA	TRBV27	NA	TRBJ2-5	TGTGCCAGCAGTTTATCGCCGGGGGAGACCCAGTACTTC	CASSLSPGETQYF
TRBD2	TRBV5-4	NA	TRBJ2-2	TGTGCCAGCAGCTTGGCGGGGGGGCCGGCCGGGGAGCTGTTTTTT	CASSLAGGPAGELFF
NA	TRBV7-6	once	TRBJ2-2	TGTGCCAGCAGTGGTACAGAGGGCACCGGGGAGCTGTTTTTT	CASSGTEGTGELFF
NA	TRBV9	NA	TRBJ2-3	TGTGCCAGCAGCCCTACCGGGACGAACCCCACAGATACGCAGTATTTT	CASSPTGTNPTDTQYF
NA	TRBV4-1	NA	TRBJ2-7	TGCGCCAGCAGCCAAGAAAAAGCCCCTTGGGGTTTTAACGAGCAGTACTTC	CASSQEKAPWGFNEQYF
NA	TRBV13	NA	TRBJ1-1	TGTGCCAGCAGCTTAGGGACAGGCGGGACTGAAGCTTTCTTT	CASSLGTGGTEAFF
TRBD1	TRBV4-1	NA	TRBJ1-5	TGCGCCAGCAGCCAGATGGACAGGGCGGGACAGCCCCAGCATTTT	CASSQMDRAGQPQHF